This T cell receptor beta chain was obtained from a study of blood T cells in healthy people across ages. Broader study findings: Per million T cells, the diversity of TCR beta decreased roughly linearly as age advanced.

The use of a sample-barcoded 5' primer and a J-beta primer mix characterized a second PCR of 7 to 11 cycles. Each CDR3 protein is one row after TCRdb ran MiXCR on the 5' RACE reads. Among 800,000 to 900,000 distinct CDR3 sequences, less than 80% were seen once, and the ten largest hold 25% to 30%. Germline values: CDR1 SNHLY, CDR2 FYNNEI. Trimming removed 8 bases from V and 7 bases from J; junction bases left unmatched: 6. CDR3 size: 12 residues. This clonotype was found a few times. No antigen is known for it. The TCR comes from a man aged 25-45 years in good health. This sequence joins TRBV2 and TRBJ1-2; 8 nucleotides agree with TRBD1. Sequencing was performed on blood. As DNA, the CDR3 is TGTGCCAGCCCGGACAGGGATGGTGGCTACACCTTC. Amino acids: CASPDRDGGYTF.